This T cell receptor beta chain was sequenced during a study of T-cell memory formation after mild COVID-19. In the study overall: Largely donor-specific sequence clusters came from two donors. Broader study findings: Contracting CD4+ clones sat mainly in CM and EM; CD8+ in EMRA. Some clones that responded were present in memory (sampled pre-infection), which suggests cross-reactive memory joined.

This clonotype was seen more than once but under ten times. Antigen: not known. cDNA libraries for TCR alpha and TCR beta, carrying sample barcodes and UMIs, came from 5'RACE with constant-segment primers. One entry per CDR3 protein results from TCRdb running MiXCR on the 5' RACE reads. The sample has 470,000 or so distinct CDR3 sequences; 15% to 20% are singletons. The sequencing input was PBMCs or a T cell subset sorted from them (not recorded which). The receptor was isolated from an adult woman who had mild COVID-19 (a few samples of this study predate the infection). Cell type and time point are not known.

The CDR3 DNA follows: TGCAGTGCTAACAGGGAGGCATCGGAAAAACTGTTTTTT. Translation: CSANREASEKLFF. This rearrangement joins TRBV20-1 to TRBJ1-4; the D gene is possibly TRBD1 (6 bases). Germline CDR1 is DFQATT and CDR2 is SNEGSKA (reference sequence). The V end lost 4 bases, the J end lost 8 bases, and 14 bases lay between the germline ends. The CDR3 is 13 residues long.